These T cell receptor beta chains were read from a single sample in a study of graft-versus-host responses after intestinal transplantation. Measured with immunoSEQ multiplex PCR; TCRdb has only the in-frame clones, and not every one. The sample has approximately 76,000 clones, 84% seen once. Their antigen targets remain unknown. The sequenced sample was unstimulated CD4+ T cells sorted from spleen or lymph node cells, obtained before transplant. The receptor set was obtained from a human donor who was the organ donor for an intestinal transplant. CDR3s include the opening cysteine and the closing phenylalanine or tryptophan. D genes are given only for firm matches. Clone size is shown for a subset of rows, as once, few, many or a class of expanded clone.

>TRBV9|once|TRBJ1-1|-
TGTGCCAGCAGCGTGGGACACCTCCAGAACACTGAAGCTTTCTTT
CASSVGHLQNTEAFF
>TRBV27|-|TRBJ2-2|TRBD1
TGTGCCAGCGGGGGACAGACTCGCACCGGGGAGCTGTTTTTT
CASGGQTRTGELFF
>TRBV7-9|-|TRBJ2-3|-
TGTGCCAGCAACCAGGTGGGCACAGATACGCAGTATTTT
CASNQVGTDTQYF
>TRBV19|-|TRBJ1-5|-
TGTGCCAGTAGTATACCCACCGGGGTCGGGGGTCAGCCCCAGCATTTT
CASSIPTGVGGQPQHF
>TRBV7-9|-|TRBJ2-3|TRBD1
TGTGCCAGCAGCCAATCACAGGGGTACCCAGATACGCAGTATTTT
CASSQSQGYPDTQYF
>TRBV5-1|-|TRBJ2-3|-
TGCGCCAGCAGCCGCCCCCAGGGTGGCGCCGCGTCTAGCACAGATACGCAGTATTTT
CASSRPQGGAASSTDTQYF
>TRBV2|-|TRBJ2-1|TRBD1
TGTGCCAGCAGGTGGGACAGGAGCTCCTACAATGAGCAGTTCTTC
CASRWDRSSYNEQFF
>TRBV11-3|once|TRBJ2-5|-
TGTGCCAGCAGCACTAGTTACGCGGGGGCGCCACAAGAGACCCAGTACTTC
CASSTSYAGAPQETQYF
>TRBV5-1|once|TRBJ2-5|TRBD2
TGCGCCAGCAGCCTCGGGACTATGCAAGAGACCCAGTACTTC
CASSLGTMQETQYF
>TRBV9|-|TRBJ1-1|-
TGTGCCAGCAGCGCACAGGGTATGAACACTGAAGCTTTCTTT
CASSAQGMNTEAFF
>TRBV20-1|-|TRBJ1-5|-
TGCAGTGCTAACAGGAACCAGCCCCAGCATTTT
CSANRNQPQHF
>TRBV28|-|TRBJ1-1|-
TGTGCCAGCAGTTTCGAAGGGAGGGCGAGCACTGAAGCTTTCTTT
CASSFEGRASTEAFF
>TRBV6-5|-|TRBJ2-5|-
TGTGCCAGCAGCTCCACAGGACCGGAGACCCAGTACTTC
CASSSTGPETQYF
>TRBV7-2|-|TRBJ2-3|-
TGTGCCAGCAGCCTATTAGCGGATACGCAGTATTTT
CASSLLADTQYF
>TRBV5-1|-|TRBJ2-3|TRBD1
TGCGCCAGCAGCAAAGCAACCGGGACAGGGTCAGATACGCAGTATTTT
CASSKATGTGSDTQYF
>TRBV7-2|-|TRBJ2-1|TRBD2
TGTGCCAGCAGCTTAGCTGGTGGGGGGACTAGCAGGTTTCGGTACAATGAGCAGTTCTTC
CASSLAGGGTSRFRYNEQFF
>TRBV7-6|-|TRBJ2-5|-
TGTGCCAGCAGCTTAGGGACACACCAAGAGACCCAGTACTTC
CASSLGTHQETQYF
>TRBV2|-|TRBJ1-2|-
TGTGCCAGCACCACCCGGAGGGGAAATGGCTACACCTTC
CASTTRRGNGYTF
>TRBV2|-|TRBJ1-1|TRBD1
TGTGCCAGCAGCCGGGACAGAACAGAACCCAAAGCTTTCTTT
CASSRDRTEPKAFF
>TRBV29-1|-|TRBJ1-1|-
TGCAGCGACCCGGGGGGCACTGAAGCTTTCTTT
CSDPGGTEAFF
>TRBV4-1|few|TRBJ1-6|TRBD1
TGCGCCAGCAGCCCCATGGACAGGGGCGGAGGCTCCTATAATTCACCCCTCCACTTT
CASSPMDRGGGSYNSPLHF
>TRBV5-4|-|TRBJ2-2|-
TGTGCCAGCAGCGACGCCCGATTCGGGGACACCGGGGAGCTGTTTTTT
CASSDARFGDTGELFF
>TRBV6-1|-|TRBJ1-2|-
TGTGCCAGCAGACCAGCTCTAGGGGCAGGGGTCGGCTACACCTTC
CASRPALGAGVGYTF
>TRBV28|-|TRBJ2-5|-
TGTGCCAGCAGCCCGAGCGACGAGACCCAGTACTTC
CASSPSDETQYF
>TRBV7-2|-|TRBJ2-3|-
TGTGCCAGCAGCTTAGATCCCTACCCTATCGACACAGATACGCAGTATTTT
CASSLDPYPIDTDTQYF
>TRBV6-5|-|TRBJ1-3|-
TGTGCCAGCAGCACTGGAAACACCATATATTTT
CASSTGNTIYF
>TRBV11-2|-|TRBJ1-4|TRBD1
TGTGCCAGCAGCCCAGCCCGGACAGGGGGCGGTAGGGGTGAAAAACTGTTTTTT
CASSPARTGGGRGEKLFF
>TRBV30|-|TRBJ1-1|-
TGTGCCTGGAGGGCAGGGAAGCGAGCTTTCTTT
CAWRAGKRAFF
>TRBV27|-|TRBJ2-1|TRBD2
TGTGCCAGTAACCCAGCGGGGGTTGGTGAGCAGTTCTTC
CASNPAGVGEQFF
>TRBV5-1|-|TRBJ2-3|TRBD1
TGCGCCAGCAGCTCCGGGACAGGGGTATCAGATACGCAGTATTTT
CASSSGTGVSDTQYF
>TRBV5-6|-|TRBJ2-3|-
TGTGCCAGCAGCTTTGACACGGGCACAGATACGCAGTATTTT
CASSFDTGTDTQYF
>TRBV7-9|once|TRBJ1-2|-
TGTGCCAGCAGCCCCCTAGGGGGTGGCGTGGGGCGGTATGGCTACACCTTC
CASSPLGGGVGRYGYTF
>TRBV28|-|TRBJ2-4|TRBD1
TGTGCCAGCAGTTTAGAGATATGGTCTTTCGGGACAGGGTTATCTAAAAACATTCAGTACTTC
CASSLEIWSFGTGLSKNIQYF
>TRBV6-1|few|TRBJ1-2|TRBD1
TGTGCCAGCAGTGGACAGGGGATAGCTAACTATGGCTACACCTTC
CASSGQGIANYGYTF
>TRBV19|once|TRBJ2-3|-
TGTGCCAGTAGTACCGCTTATTACGCAGGGGCCATCCGATATCCCACAGATACGCAGTATTTT
CASSTAYYAGAIRYPTDTQYF
>TRBV5-3|-|TRBJ2-2|TRBD1
TGTGCCAGAAGCCCCTTGGACAGGGAGACGCTCAAGGACACCGGGGAGCTGTTTTTT
CARSPLDRETLKDTGELFF
>TRBV11-3|-|TRBJ2-1|TRBD2
TGTGCCAGCAGCCCCGGACTAGCGGGGGTGTCCTACAATGAGCAGTTCTTC
CASSPGLAGVSYNEQFF
>TRBV27|-|TRBJ2-3|-
TGTGCCAGCAGCCGCAAGAAGACCTTTGGGGCTTTAATAGGCACAGATACGCAGTATTTT
CASSRKKTFGALIGTDTQYF
>TRBV2|-|TRBJ1-2|TRBD1
TGTGCCAGCAGTGCACAGGGGGAAGTCTATGGCTACACCTTC
CASSAQGEVYGYTF
>TRBV11-2|-|TRBJ1-5|-
TGTGCCAGCAGCTTATCGGGGGATCAGCCCCAGCATTTT
CASSLSGDQPQHF
>TRBV11-2|-|TRBJ1-2|TRBD1
TGTGCCAGCAGCTTAGCCCACCCCGGACAGGGGGATGGCTACACCTTC
CASSLAHPGQGDGYTF
>TRBV19|-|TRBJ1-6|TRBD1
TGTGCCAGTAGTCCCAGACAGGGACAGGTTGCTTATAATTCACCCCTCCACTTT
CASSPRQGQVAYNSPLHF